These 20 T cell receptor beta chains share one sample of origin, sequenced in a study of T-cell memory formation after mild COVID-19. TCRdb re-called the 5' RACE reads through MiXCR, storing one row per CDR3 protein. This table holds under 300,000 distinct CDR3 sequences, 8% to 10% found once. The sample consisted of PBMCs or a T cell subset sorted from them (not recorded which). All receptors come from a man aged 18 to 29 who had mild COVID-19 (a few samples of this study predate the infection). Cell type and time point are not known.

There are many counts of this clonotype. CDR3 nucleotide sequence: TGCGCCAGCAGCTTTTCACGGCAAGACGGGGAGCTGTTTTTT. It is translated as CASSFSRQDGELFF. The V and J genes are TRBV5-1 and TRBJ2-2; no definite D call. Germline assignment: CDR1 SGHRS and CDR2 YFSETQ. Between the trimmed V and J ends, which lost 2 bases and 7 bases, there was a span of 12 bases. CDR3 size: 14 residues. Supplemented by reference TRBV5-1 and TRBJ2-2, the full variable domain reads KAGVTQTPRYLIKTRGQQVTLSCSPISGHRSVSWYQQTPGQGLQFLFEYFSETQRNKGNFPGRFSGRQFSNSRSEMNVSTLELGDSALYLCASSFSRQDGELFFGEGSRLTVL.

Only a few counts were recorded for this clonotype. The chain recombines TRBV20-1 with TRBJ1-5, with TRBD1 as a possible D gene (5 bases). Germline assignment: CDR1 DFQATT and CDR2 SNEGSKA (reference sequence). V was trimmed by 0 bases and J by 10 bases, leaving 28 bases between them. This CDR3 is built from 18 residues. The CDR3 sequence is CSARDLEQGTAPNVPQHF. CDR3 sequence (DNA): TGCAGTGCTAGAGATTTGGAGCAGGGAACGGCCCCCAATGTTCCCCAGCATTTT.

This clonotype appeared a few times. The chain carries TRBV6-2 or TRBV6-3 and TRBJ2-1; 9 nucleotides agree with TRBD2. Germline loops: CDR1 MNHEY, CDR2 SVGEGT. CDR3 length equals 13 residues. Trimming removed 7 bases from V and 6 bases from J; junction bases left unmatched: 4. The CDR3 DNA reads TGTGCCAGCACCGGGACTAGCCCCAATGAGCAGTTCTTC. Translated, it gives CASTGTSPNEQFF.

The chain uses TRBV7-6 and TRBJ2-5; 7 bases line up with TRBD2. V lost 6 bases to trimming and J lost 3 bases; unmatched junction nucleotides: 7. Looked up from germline, CDR1 is SGHVS and CDR2 is FNYEAQ. The CDR3 length is 14 residues. This chain's CDR3 is CASRQGRGEETQYF. CDR3 nucleotide sequence: TGTGCCAGCAGGCAGGGACGGGGGGAAGAGACCCAGTACTTC.

The table lists this clonotype with a few counts. The chain employs TRBV4-2 and TRBJ1-6; D not resolved. Germline CDR1 and CDR2: LGHNA and YNFKEQ. V was cut by 0 bases and J by 1 base, with 13 bases left in between. There are 18 residues in the CDR3. The CDR3 here is CASSQEGSVRSYNSPLHF. Here the CDR3 DNA reads TGTGCCAGCAGCCAAGAAGGGAGTGTTAGGTCCTATAATTCACCCCTCCACTTT.

A few counts support this clonotype. This CDR3 reads CASQGGGATEAFF. Here the CDR3 DNA reads TGCGCCAGCCAAGGGGGGGGGGCCACTGAAGCTTTCTTT. The V and J genes are TRBV5-1 and TRBJ1-1, with a weak D call TRBD1 (6 bases). The V gene lost 7 bases and the J gene lost 4 bases, with 14 bases spanning the gap. The CDR3 length is 13 residues. Germline CDR1 reads SGHRS; CDR2 reads YFSETQ.

The V call is TRBV11-2, the J call TRBJ2-1; D uncertain. Germline CDR1 SGHAT, CDR2 FQNNGV. This CDR3 contains 12 residues. Trimming removed 5 bases from V and 8 bases from J, with 10 bases in between. Here the CDR3 DNA reads TGTGCCAGCAGCGGACGGCACGATGAGCAGTTCTTC. It encodes CASSGRHDEQFF.

The chain is built from TRBV7-9 and TRBJ2-1, with D hard to call. Deletions cut 5 bases from V and 8 bases from J, with 16 bases between. The CDR3 has 14 residues. Per germline, CDR1 SEHNR and CDR2 FQNEAQ (reference sequence). CDR3 nucleotides: TGTGCCAGCAGCCCGAGCCTCCCCGGCGATGAGCAGTTCTTC. It specifies CASSPSLPGDEQFF. Together with reference TRBV7-9 and TRBJ2-1, the CDR3 gives the full variable domain: DTGVSQNPRHKITKRGQNVTFRCDPISEHNRLYWYRQTLGQGPEFLTYFQNEAQLEKSRLLSDRFSAERPKGSFSTLEIQRTEQGDSAMYLCASSPSLPGDEQFFGPGTRLTVL.

This chain connects TRBV6-2 or TRBV6-3 to TRBJ2-2, with D possibly being TRBD1 (5 bases). This CDR3 spans 15 amino acids. Germline values: CDR1 MNHEY, CDR2 SVGEGT. Trimming left V 0 bases short and J 6 bases short, with 11 bases between. The CDR3 here is CASSYSAGPPGELFF. CDR3 nucleotides: TGTGCCAGCAGTTACTCAGCAGGGCCCCCCGGGGAGCTGTTTTTT.

The chain joins TRBV3-1 to TRBJ2-1, with a tentative D call TRBD2 (6 bases). V lost 1 base and J lost 10, with 8 bases in between. CDR3 length equals 12 residues. Germline lookup yields CDR1 LGHDT and CDR2 YNNKEL (reference sequence). The CDR3: CASSQVRGEQFF. The CDR3 DNA reads as TGTGCCAGCAGCCAAGTTCGGGGGGAGCAGTTCTTC.

In this sample, this clonotype turned up a few times. The rearrangement joins TRBV19 to TRBJ1-1; D ambiguous. V lost 3 bases and J lost 6, with 8 bases in between. Germline V gives CDR1 LNHDA, CDR2 SQIVND (reference sequence). The CDR3 is 12 residues long. CDR3 sequence reads: CASSIGMAEAFF. The CDR3 DNA is TGTGCCAGTAGTATCGGCATGGCTGAAGCTTTCTTT.

The sample holds many counts of this clonotype. V and J are TRBV6-1 and TRBJ2-6; 7 bases are shared with TRBD1. Germline V CDR1 and CDR2: MNHNS, SASEGT. Losses at the gene ends were 7 bases for V and 4 bases for J; bases not matched to a gene: 13. This CDR3 is 17 amino acids long. CDR3 residues: CASNPPTGLYGANVLTF. In DNA, the CDR3 is TGTGCCAGCAACCCCCCGACAGGGTTGTACGGGGCCAACGTCCTGACTTTC.

This clonotype was recorded a few times. This CDR3 reads CAIAQKSYEQYF. Here the CDR3 DNA reads TGTGCCATCGCCCAGAAATCCTACGAGCAGTACTTC. V is TRBV10-3 and J is TRBJ2-7, with unresolved D. This CDR3 contains 12 residues. Germline V gene lookup returns CDR1 ENHRY and CDR2 SYGVKD. V was pared by 8 bases and J by 1 base, with 9 bases between.

A few counts support this clonotype. The chain recombines TRBV7-8 with TRBJ2-6, with D possibly being TRBD1 (6 bases). V was pared by 3 bases and J by 0 bases, with 21 bases between. Germline V lookup: CDR1 SGHVS, CDR2 FQNEAQ. This CDR3 comprises 20 residues. This chain's CDR3 is CASSFGRGLRTGSGANVLTF. In DNA, the CDR3 is TGTGCCAGCAGCTTCGGCAGGGGCCTCAGAACCGGCTCTGGGGCCAACGTCCTGACTTTC.

This clonotype has at least ten counts. The V gene is TRBV4-1, the J gene TRBJ1-5; no clear D gene. The CDR3 runs to 15 residues. The germline gives CDR1 MGHRA, CDR2 YSYEKL. V was pared by 0 bases and J by 9 bases, with 15 bases between. The CDR3 reads CASSQDRQNRRPQHF. CDR3 nucleotides: TGCGCCAGCAGCCAAGATAGGCAGAACAGACGGCCCCAGCATTTT.

The table lists this clonotype with a few counts. The CDR3 region is CASSYSLGQGYEQYF. CDR3 sequence (DNA): TGTGCCAGCAGTTACTCGCTGGGACAGGGGTACGAGCAGTACTTC. The chain uses TRBV6-5 and TRBJ2-7; 10 bases are a match to TRBD1. The V segment lost 0 bases and the J segment 4 bases; nucleotides outside the gene matches: 3. Germline CDR1 reads MNHEY; CDR2 reads SVGAGI. CDR3 length: 15 amino acids.

This clonotype came up a few times. The chain couples TRBV6-4 to TRBJ2-3; 7 positions agree with TRBD1. Per the germline V gene, CDR1 is MRHNA and CDR2 is SNTAGT. The CDR3 is made up of 15 amino acids. Losses at the gene ends were 0 bases for V and 3 bases for J; bases not matched to a gene: 3. CDR3 region: CASSDSQGSTDTQYF. CDR3 DNA sequence: TGTGCCAGCAGTGACTCACAGGGGTCAACAGATACGCAGTATTTT.

This clonotype has just a few counts. The CDR3 region is CASREGYSNQPQHF. CDR3 DNA: TGTGCCAGCAGGGAGGGGTATAGCAATCAGCCCCAGCATTTT. The chain carries TRBV2 and TRBJ1-5, with D possibly TRBD1 on 5 matching bases. Germline CDR1 is SNHLY and CDR2 is FYNNEI. Trimming cost V 6 bases and J 0 bases, with 9 bases left between them. This CDR3 contains 14 residues.

This chain links TRBV7-9 with TRBJ1-5, with unresolved D. CDR1 and CDR2 (germline): SEHNR, FQNEAQ (reference sequence). The CDR3 covers 14 residues. V lost 1 base, J lost 1 base, and 5 bases lay in between. CDR3 sequence (DNA): TGTGCCAGCAGCTTAGAGGCCAGCAATCAGCCCCAGCATTTT. As protein: CASSLEASNQPQHF.

In its sample, this clonotype was seen many times. The chain links TRBV11-2 to TRBJ1-1, with 8 bases that match TRBD1. The CDR3 runs 13 residues. The germline gives CDR1 SGHAT, CDR2 FQNNGV. The junction had 4 bases not matched to a gene; V was cut back by 1 base and J by 9 bases. CDR3 DNA: TGTGCCAGCAGCTTAGTCCCCAGGGGGCAAGCTTTCTTT. It is translated as CASSLVPRGQAFF.